Each of the 26 T cell receptor beta chains below was sequenced from the same sample in a study of cytomegalovirus exposure and HLA in healthy donors. In the PCR, 60 Vbeta and 13 Jbeta primers were used. TCRdb's table, derived via immunoSEQ multiplex PCR, lists solely in-frame clones and lacks some. The sample holds some 110,000 clones; 71% are singletons and the top ten take roughly 3%. The sample comprised PBMCs. These receptor sequences come from a female donor in good health and CMV-seronegative.

The genes are TRBV13 and TRBJ2-7, with 7 bases lining up with TRBD1. The ends lost 5 bases at V and 2 bases at J; junction bases unmatched: 9. CDR3 size: 15 residues. Germline CDR1 is PRHDT and CDR2 is FYEKMQ (reference sequence). CDR3: CASSLPDRDPYEQYF. The DNA for the CDR3 is TGTGCCAGCAGCCTCCCCGACAGGGACCCCTACGAGCAGTACTTC.

CDR3 bases: TGTGCCAGCTCCCGGGGAGAGGAGACCCAGTACTTC. Its protein is CASSRGEETQYF. The V and J genes are TRBV18 and TRBJ2-5, with D maybe TRBD2 (5 bases). The CDR3 sequence is 12 residues long. Between the trimmed V and J ends, which lost 6 bases and 5 bases, there was a span of 10 bases. CDR1 is KGHSH, CDR2 LQKENI, per germline.

The V call is TRBV14, the J call TRBJ2-1; D remains ambiguous. Trimming removed 2 bases from V and 4 bases from J, with 12 bases in between. Germline assignment: CDR1 SGHDN and CDR2 FVKESK. The CDR3 contains 15 residues. The CDR3 is CASSQRTATYNEQFF. In DNA, the CDR3 is TGTGCCAGCAGCCAAAGAACTGCGACATACAATGAGCAGTTCTTC.

The chain links TRBV10-3 to TRBJ2-7; 7 nucleotides match TRBD2. Germline trimming cut 3 bases from V and 2 bases from J; bases unmatched to any gene: 4. CDR3 size: 14 residues. CDR1 is ENHRY, CDR2 SYGVKD, per germline. The CDR3 sequence: CAISDVAGAYEQYF. The CDR3 DNA reads TGTGCCATCAGTGATGTAGCGGGTGCCTACGAGCAGTACTTC.

The chain recombines TRBV11-2 with TRBJ2-7; the match to TRBD2 covers 10 bases. The V gene's germline CDR1 is SGHAT and CDR2 FQNNGV. This CDR3 is built from 17 residues. V shed 1 base, J shed 0 bases, and the junction held 6 bases outside the gene matches. CDR3 coding DNA: TGTGCCAGCAGCTTAGTCTCTAAGCGGGAGGGCTCCTACGAGCAGTACTTC. It translates to CASSLVSKREGSYEQYF.

The chain is built from TRBV14 and TRBJ2-1; 8 bases are a match to TRBD2. The germline CDR1 and CDR2 sequences are SGHDN and FVKESK. The CDR3 is 16 amino acids. The J segment lost 7 bases and the V segment lost 4 bases, leaving 12 bases of the junction unmatched. CDR3 sequence (DNA): TGTGCCAGCAGCCTCCGCGAGCGGGAGCTGGGTAATGAGCAGTTCTTC. This encodes CASSLRERELGNEQFF.

J is TRBJ1-6 and V is TRBV6-5; weak D call: TRBD1 (6 bases). CDR1 and CDR2 (germline): MNHEY, SVGAGI. V lost 7 bases, J lost 7 bases, and 14 bases lay in between. The CDR3 runs to 14 residues. The chain's CDR3 is CASTGVLKNSPLHF. The CDR3, as DNA: TGTGCCAGCACAGGGGTTTTAAAGAATTCACCCCTCCACTTT.

The chain employs TRBV5-1 and TRBJ1-2, with 8 bases matching TRBD1. The germline CDR1 and CDR2 sequences are SGHRS and YFSETQ. The CDR3 is made up of 15 amino acids. V was pared by 0 bases and J by 3 bases, with 4 bases of the junction left unmatched. This CDR3 is CASSLVQGVDYGYTF. CDR3 bases: TGCGCCAGCAGCTTGGTACAGGGGGTTGACTATGGCTACACCTTC.

This clone was detected a few times. V and J are TRBV13 and TRBJ2-7; TRBD2 might be the D (6 bases). The CDR3 is 15 amino acids. Looked up from germline, CDR1 is PRHDT and CDR2 is FYEKMQ (reference sequence). The germline V and J ends were trimmed by 5 bases and 7 bases, with 21 bases remaining between them. CDR3 in DNA: TGTGCCAGCAGCCAACAAGGAGGGCCTCGGGATGAGCAGTACTTC. This sequence encodes CASSQQGGPRDEQYF.

V gene TRBV7-6 combines with J gene TRBJ2-1; a possible D gene is TRBD2 (5 bases). Germline CDR1 reads SGHVS; CDR2 reads FNYEAQ. Trimming took off 0 bases at V and 15 bases at J, with 12 bases between the two ends. This CDR3 spans 12 amino acids. The CDR3 DNA reads TGTGCCAGCAGCTTAGCGATTGGGGAGAGGTTCTTC. Translating it yields CASSLAIGERFF. Based on the CDR3 plus reference TRBV7-6 and TRBJ2-1, the full variable domain is GAGVSQSPRYKVTKRGQDVALRCDPISGHVSLYWYRQALGQGPEFLTYFNYEAQQDKSGLPNDRFSAERPEGSISTLTIQRTEQRDSAMYRCASSLAIGERFFGPGTRLTVL.

V gene TRBV27 combines with J gene TRBJ1-4, with D possibly matching TRBD1 (5 bases). Trimming shortened V by 6 bases and J by 3 bases, and 17 bases separated the two germline ends. CDR3 length: 16 residues. Germline CDR1 MNHEY, CDR2 SMNVEV (reference sequence). The CDR3 DNA follows: TGTGCCAGCAGGATGAGATCAGGGTTAGCTAATGAAAAACTGTTTTTT. Translation: CASRMRSGLANEKLFF.

The rearrangement links TRBV5-4 to TRBJ2-7; D may be TRBD2 (5 bases). Trimming stripped 3 bases from V and 0 bases from J, with 10 bases between. The CDR3 contains 14 residues. Germline V gives CDR1 SGHNT, CDR2 YYREEE (reference sequence). The CDR3 DNA reads as TGTGCCAGCAGCTCCTCCCGGGACTCCTACGAGCAGTACTTC. Translation gives CASSSSRDSYEQYF.

Notes on this clone: One junction end does not reproduce the germline sequence, and a read error may be involved. The J gene is TRBJ2-5, the V gene TRBV7-7; 13 nucleotides agree with TRBD2. The CDR3 runs 16 residues. CDR1 and CDR2 from the germline V gene are SSHAT and FNYEAQ (reference sequence). In nucleotides, the CDR3 is TGTGCTAGCAGCTTCGGGACTAGCGGGGAAGGGGAGACCCAGTACTTC. As protein: CASSFGTSGEGETQYF.

This chain joins TRBV5-1 and TRBJ2-7; D may be TRBD1 (5 bases). Trimming took off 2 bases at V and 1 base at J, with 19 bases between the two ends. Germline CDR1 and CDR2: SGHRS and YFSETQ. The CDR3 runs to 17 residues. CDR3 in DNA: TGCGCCAGCAGCTTTGGCCTGCAGGGCCGACGATCCTACGAGCAGTACTTC. This sequence encodes CASSFGLQGRRSYEQYF.

The rearrangement uses TRBV29-1 and TRBJ2-3; tentatively, D is TRBD2 (5 bases). This CDR3 is built from 14 residues. The germline V and J ends were trimmed by 8 bases and 0 bases, with 15 bases remaining between them. CDR1 is SQVTM, CDR2 ANQGSEA, per germline. The CDR3 is CSLSGETSTDTQYF. In DNA form, the CDR3 reads TGCAGCCTCTCCGGGGAAACTAGCACAGATACGCAGTATTTT.

The genes are TRBV29-1 and TRBJ2-2, with TRBD2 identical over 7 bases. V lost 5 bases to trimming and J lost 6 bases; unmatched junction nucleotides: 6. Germline V gives CDR1 SQVTM, CDR2 ANQGSEA. The CDR3 contains 13 residues. The DNA for the CDR3 is TGCAGCGTTAGTATGGGGGGGTCCGGGGAGCTGTTTTTT. It codes for CSVSMGGSGELFF.

The chain carries TRBV10-3 and TRBJ1-1; no definite D call. CDR1 ENHRY and CDR2 SYGVKD come from the germline V gene. The CDR3 sequence is 17 residues long. Deletions cut 2 bases from V and 1 base from J, with 17 bases between. The CDR3 is CAISEGGQLLKNTEAFF. The CDR3 DNA sequence: TGTGCCATCAGTGAGGGTGGGCAACTCCTGAAGAACACTGAAGCTTTCTTT.

The J gene is TRBJ1-1, the V gene TRBV25-1, with a tentative D call TRBD1 (6 bases). In germline, CDR1 is MGHDK, CDR2 SYGVNS. V was shortened by 6 bases and J by 3 bases, with 14 bases between the two germline ends. The CDR3 is 14 residues long. The CDR3 loop is CASRGMGHHTEAFF. The CDR3 DNA reads TGTGCCAGCAGGGGGATGGGACACCACACTGAAGCTTTCTTT.

The CDR3 DNA reads TGTGCCAGCAGCTCGAGCGGGAGCTCCTACAATGAGCAGTTCTTC. Encoded protein: CASSSSGSSYNEQFF. The gene calls are TRBV13 and TRBJ2-1; TRBD2 matches 8 bases. V lost 4 bases and J lost 0; bases outside the gene matches: 2. Germline CDR1 and CDR2: PRHDT and FYEKMQ (reference sequence). The CDR3 is made up of 15 amino acids.

The V and J genes are TRBV5-4 and TRBJ2-1; 11 positions agree with TRBD2. Trimming took 2 bases from V and 2 from J; bases not matched to a gene: 6. Germline CDR1 is SGHNT and CDR2 is YYREEE (reference sequence). This CDR3 has 17 residues. The CDR3 reads CASSFPTSGVTYNEQFF. CDR3 in DNA: TGTGCCAGCAGCTTCCCGACTAGCGGGGTAACCTACAATGAGCAGTTCTTC.

This clone was counted between two and nine times. J is TRBJ2-5 and V is TRBV5-5; D perhaps matches TRBD2 (5 bases). Trimming took off 0 bases at V and 11 bases at J, with 17 bases between the two ends. Germline CDR1 reads SGHKS; CDR2 reads YYEKEE (reference sequence). The CDR3 runs 14 residues. CDR3 amino acids: CASSLALGSWEQYF. The CDR3 nucleotides read TGTGCCAGCAGCTTGGCCTTGGGAAGCTGGGAGCAGTACTTC.

The chain couples TRBV11-2 to TRBJ2-7, with TRBD1 as a possible D gene (5 bases). Per the germline V gene, CDR1 is SGHAT and CDR2 is FQNNGV. The CDR3 length is 14 residues. Trimming removed 5 bases from V and 4 bases from J, with 15 bases in between. CDR3 amino acids: CASSPPPGQYEQYF. For the CDR3, the DNA is TGTGCCAGCAGCCCCCCTCCAGGGCAGTACGAGCAGTACTTC.

This rearrangement joins TRBV2 to TRBJ2-7; 11 bases line up with TRBD2. Trimming at V came to 6 bases and at J to 3 bases, leaving 7 bases not matched to a gene. The CDR3 sequence is 15 residues long. Germline V gene data show CDR1 as SNHLY and CDR2 as FYNNEI. The CDR3 here is CASRPLAGEHYEQYF. CDR3 bases: TGTGCCAGCAGACCACTAGCGGGAGAACACTACGAGCAGTACTTC. Combining the CDR3 with reference TRBV2 and TRBJ2-7 gives the whole variable domain EPEVTQTPSHQVTQMGQEVILRCVPISNHLYFYWYRQILGQKVEFLVSFYNNEISEKSEIFDDQFSVERPDGSNFTLKIRSTKLEDSAMYFCASRPLAGEHYEQYFGPGTRLTVT.

The CDR3 region is CASSFPVYQPQHF. The CDR3 region has the DNA TGTGCCAGCAGTTTCCCCGTTTATCAGCCCCAGCATTTT. The chain has TRBV28 and TRBJ1-5; the D is unclear. V lost 3 bases, J lost 5 bases, and 8 bases lay in between. CDR1 is MDHEN and CDR2 is SYDVKM in the germline V gene. This CDR3 is 13 amino acids long.

This clone was observed once. The chain recombines TRBV5-1 with TRBJ2-5; 7 bases are shared with TRBD1. The V gene end was trimmed by 0 bases and the J gene end by 2 bases; junction bases not matched to a gene: 4. Germline CDR1 is SGHRS and CDR2 is YFSETQ. The CDR3 has 15 residues. CDR3 residues: CASSLDGTEQETQYF. The CDR3 nucleotides read TGCGCCAGCAGCTTGGACGGGACAGAGCAAGAGACCCAGTACTTC.

The gene calls are TRBV5-1 and TRBJ1-2; TRBD1 agrees at 9 bases. The length of the CDR3 is 15 residues. After removal of 4 bases from V and 6 bases from J, the junction contained 10 bases not matched to a gene. Germline CDR1 is SGHRS and CDR2 is YFSETQ. The CDR3 coding sequence is TGCGCCAGCAGCGGGGGGACAGGGTTAGTGGATGGCTACACCTTC. Translating gives CASSGGTGLVDGYTF.